Presented here are 8 T cell receptor beta chains from one specimen sequenced in a study of blood T cell repertoires in COVID-19. Measured with immunoSEQ multiplex PCR; TCRdb has only the in-frame clones, and not every one. The top ten clones hold 1.5% to 2% of a sample with 250,000 to 300,000 clones, just under 90% of them seen once. Sample: PBMCs or T cells enriched from blood (not recorded which). These receptors all come from a woman aged 60 to 75 who had recovered from COVID-19.

V and J are TRBV6-5 and TRBJ2-7; TRBD2 aligns across 10 bases. Germline V gene lookup returns CDR1 MNHEY and CDR2 SVGAGI. This CDR3 is built from 14 residues. Trimming cost V 4 bases and J 4 bases; bases outside gene matches: 4. This CDR3 reads CASSSASGRYEQYF. The CDR3, as DNA: TGTGCCAGCAGTTCGGCTAGCGGGAGATACGAGCAGTACTTC.

The chain employs TRBV5-6 and TRBJ2-7, with a tentative D call TRBD2 (6 bases). Per germline, CDR1 SGHDT and CDR2 YYEEEE. Between the trimmed V and J ends, which lost 3 bases and 2 bases, there was a span of 18 bases. The CDR3 consists of 16 residues. CDR3 DNA: TGTGCCAGCAGCTCAGGTGTGACTAGTATTACCTACGAGCAGTACTTC. Amino acids: CASSSGVTSITYEQYF.

This chain joins TRBV2 and TRBJ2-5, with a possible D match to TRBD2 (6 bases). The CDR3 runs 13 residues. Germline CDR1 SNHLY, CDR2 FYNNEI. V was cut by 2 bases and J by 5 bases, with 9 bases left in between. CDR3 nucleotides: TGTGCCAGCAGTGAACTAGCGCGGGAGACCCAGTACTTC. It encodes CASSELARETQYF.

This chain uses TRBV25-1 with TRBJ1-1; D is ambiguous. Germline CDR1 MGHDK, CDR2 SYGVNS. V was clipped by 3 bases and J by 5 bases, with 4 bases between them. CDR3 length equals 11 residues. The CDR3, as DNA: TGTGCCAGCAGTGAGTTAACTGAAGCTTTCTTT. This codes for CASSELTEAFF.

V and J are TRBV6-5 and TRBJ1-5; TRBD1 matches at 7 bases. Trimming cost V 6 bases and J 3 bases; bases outside gene matches: 8. The V gene's germline CDR1 is MNHEY and CDR2 SVGAGI. The CDR3 consists of 15 residues. CDR3 nucleotide sequence: TGTGCCAGCAGGCAGTCGGGACAGATCAATCAGCCCCAGCATTTT. Its protein product is CASRQSGQINQPQHF.

The DNA of the CDR3 is TGTGCCAGCTCCGGGACACAACCTATATACACCTTC. The encoded protein is CASSGTQPIYTF. The chain is built from TRBV19 and TRBJ1-2; D may be TRBD1 (6 bases). V lost 9 bases and J 11 bases, leaving 19 bases between the germline ends. The CDR3 has 12 amino acids. Germline CDR1 LNHDA, CDR2 SQIVND (reference sequence).

This chain uses TRBV6-5 with TRBJ1-1; D gene unclear. This CDR3 has 13 residues. The germline V and J ends were trimmed by 8 bases and 1 base, with 11 bases remaining between them. Germline loops: CDR1 MNHEY, CDR2 SVGAGI. The CDR3 DNA sequence: TGTGCCAGCGAGGCGGTTCCGAACACTGAAGCTTTCTTT. Protein: CASEAVPNTEAFF.

Here the CDR3 reads CASSIGGQNNQPQHF. DNA of the CDR3: TGTGCCAGTAGTATAGGAGGACAAAATAATCAGCCCCAGCATTTT. The chain is built from TRBV19 and TRBJ1-5; possible D gene TRBD1, 5 bases. The CDR3 runs 15 residues. With 1 base removed from V and 4 bases from J, the gap between germline ends came to 11 bases. Germline V lookup: CDR1 LNHDA, CDR2 SQIVND (reference sequence).